This T cell receptor (beta chain) was recovered during a study of graft-versus-host responses after intestinal transplantation. Study-level results: Analysis identified GvH clones in recipient marrow, with some appearing first in ileum or blood.

The length of the CDR3 is 14 residues. Germline-derived CDR1 and CDR2 are SGHNT and YYREEE (reference sequence). V was pared by 4 bases and J by 7 bases, with 6 bases of the junction left unmatched. Profiled with immunoSEQ multiplex PCR; TCRdb holds only in-frame clones, not every one. The sample yields some 140,000 clones, over 90% seen once. Turning to this clone: What it binds is not known.

The source is a human donor who received an intestinal transplant. The chain is built from TRBV5-4 and TRBJ1-4; 8 nucleotides align to TRBD1. Sequenced here: unstimulated CD4+ T cells sorted from spleen or lymph node cells, sampled before intestinal transplant. The CDR3 region has the DNA TGTGCCAGCAGCCGCGACAGGGGATCTGAAAAACTGTTTTTT. Protein: CASSRDRGSEKLFF.